This T cell receptor (beta chain) was captured in a study of T-cell reconstitution after alpha-beta-depleted transplantation in children. This clonotype was found many times. Its antigen is as yet unknown. Study results and limitations: For some patients, TCRbeta diversity was high at day 60 because of recipient T cells and thymic progenitors that survived. Several hundred expanded graft clones reportedly supplied alpha-beta T cells about two months after transplant. One year post-transplant, T-cell counts and diversity were largely derived from T cells produced anew.

TCRbeta library construction was performed incorporating unique molecular identifiers. Via MiXCR, TCRdb re-called the PCR reads, giving one row per CDR3 protein. The sample lists tens of thousands of distinct CDR3 sequences, 4.9% occurring once. Germline loops: CDR1 SEHNR, CDR2 FQNEAQ (reference sequence). CDR3 size: 14 residues. V was cut by 3 bases and J by 4 bases, with 9 bases left in between. This chain uses TRBV7-9 with TRBJ2-2, with a tentative D call TRBD1 (6 bases). This sequence originates from a boy in the first two years of life who had a stem cell transplant for acute myeloid leukemia, so the T cells may come from the graft donor. This sample comprised PBMCs, mostly from graft donor cells, obtained 180 days after TCRalphabeta/CD19-depleted stem cell transplant. The CDR3 protein is CASSFGTITGELFF. CDR3 DNA: TGTGCCAGCAGCTTCGGGACAATCACCGGGGAGCTGTTTTTT. Looking up the rest from reference TRBV7-9 and TRBJ2-2 gives the full variable domain: DTGVSQNPRHKITKRGQNVTFRCDPISEHNRLYWYRQTLGQGPEFLTYFQNEAQLEKSRLLSDRFSAERPKGSFSTLEIQRTEQGDSAMYLCASSFGTITGELFFGEGSRLTVL.